The clone carrying this T cell receptor beta chain was recorded many times. The data belong to a study of T cells in Graves' hyperthyroidism and ophthalmopathy. The CDR3 consists of 17 residues. CDR1 and CDR2 from the germline V gene are LNHNV and YYDKDF (reference sequence). The ends lost 5 bases at V and 4 bases at J; junction bases unmatched: 9. There were TCR beta CDR3 regions amplified from RNA transcripts. The TCR CDR3 was amplified in a first-round RT-PCR using the HTBI primer set. TCRdb processed the multiplex PCR reads anew with MiXCR; each CDR3 protein has one entry. Here the sample spans more than 300,000 distinct CDR3 sequences, approximately 15% being singletons.

Specimen: blood. The clonotype comes from a woman aged 55 to 70 with Graves' hyperthyroidism. The chain carries TRBV15 and TRBJ2-2; 11 bases align to TRBD2. CDR3 in DNA: TGTGCCACCAGCGCTGGGGTAGCGGGAGGGCTCACCGGGGAGCTGTTTTTT. It encodes CATSAGVAGGLTGELFF.